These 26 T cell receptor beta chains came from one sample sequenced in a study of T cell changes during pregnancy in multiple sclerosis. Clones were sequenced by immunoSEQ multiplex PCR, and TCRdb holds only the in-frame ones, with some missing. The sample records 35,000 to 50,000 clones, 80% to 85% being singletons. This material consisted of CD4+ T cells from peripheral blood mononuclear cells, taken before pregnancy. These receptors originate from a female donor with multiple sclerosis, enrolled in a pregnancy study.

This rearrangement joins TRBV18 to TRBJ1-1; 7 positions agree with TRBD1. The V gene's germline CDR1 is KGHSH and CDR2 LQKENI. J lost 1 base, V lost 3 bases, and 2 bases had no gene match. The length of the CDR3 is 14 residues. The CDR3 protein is CASSPRDRNTEAFF. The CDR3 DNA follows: TGTGCCAGCTCACCCCGGGACAGGAACACTGAAGCTTTCTTT. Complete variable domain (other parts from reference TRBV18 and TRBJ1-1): NAGVMQNPRHLVRRRGQEARLRCSPMKGHSHVYWYRQLPEEGLKFMVYLQKENIIDESGMPKERFSAEFPKEGPSILRIQQVVRGDSAAYFCASSPRDRNTEAFFGQGTRLTVV.

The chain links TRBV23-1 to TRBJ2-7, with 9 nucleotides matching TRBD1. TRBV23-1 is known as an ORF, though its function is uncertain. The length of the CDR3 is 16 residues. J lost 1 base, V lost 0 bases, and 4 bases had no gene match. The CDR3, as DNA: TGCGCCAGCAGTCAATCGGGGGGACAGGGATCCTACGAGCAGTACTTC. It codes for CASSQSGGQGSYEQYF.

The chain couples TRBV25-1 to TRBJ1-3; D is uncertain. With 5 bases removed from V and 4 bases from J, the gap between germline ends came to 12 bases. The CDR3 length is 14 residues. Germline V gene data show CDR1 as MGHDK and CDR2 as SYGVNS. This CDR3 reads CASSFNTKGNTIYF. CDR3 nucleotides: TGTGCCAGCAGTTTTAACACTAAAGGAAACACCATATATTTT. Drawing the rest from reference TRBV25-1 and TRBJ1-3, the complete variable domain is EADIYQTPRYLVIGTGKKITLECSQTMGHDKMYWYQQDPGMELHLIHYSYGVNSTEKGDLSSESTVSRIRTEHFPLTLESARPSHTSQYLCASSFNTKGNTIYFGEGSWLTVV.

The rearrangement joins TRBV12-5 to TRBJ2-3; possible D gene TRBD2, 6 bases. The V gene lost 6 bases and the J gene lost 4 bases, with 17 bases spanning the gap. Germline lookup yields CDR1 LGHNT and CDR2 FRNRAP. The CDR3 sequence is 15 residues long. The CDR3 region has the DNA TGTGCTAGTGGCTCCACACCGGGACTGTCAGATACGCAGTATTTT. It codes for CASGSTPGLSDTQYF.

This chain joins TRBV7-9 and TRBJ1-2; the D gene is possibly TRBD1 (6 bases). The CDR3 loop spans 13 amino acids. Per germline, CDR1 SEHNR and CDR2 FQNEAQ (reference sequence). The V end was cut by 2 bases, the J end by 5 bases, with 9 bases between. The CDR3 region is CASSLTGSYGYTF. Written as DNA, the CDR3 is TGTGCCAGCAGCTTAACAGGGTCATATGGCTACACCTTC.

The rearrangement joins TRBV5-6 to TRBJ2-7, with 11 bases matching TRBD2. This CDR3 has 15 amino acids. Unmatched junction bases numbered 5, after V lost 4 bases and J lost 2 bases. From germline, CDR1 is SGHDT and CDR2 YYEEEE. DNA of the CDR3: TGTGCCAGCAGCGCTTTAGCGGGAGGGACCTACGAGCAGTACTTC. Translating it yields CASSALAGGTYEQYF.

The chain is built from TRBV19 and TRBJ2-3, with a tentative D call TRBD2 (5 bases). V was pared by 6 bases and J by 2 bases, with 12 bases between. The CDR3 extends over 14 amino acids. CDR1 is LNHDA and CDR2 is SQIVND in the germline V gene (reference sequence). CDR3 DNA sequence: TGTGCCAGTAGCAGCGGACTTCTCACAGATACGCAGTATTTT. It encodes CASSSGLLTDTQYF. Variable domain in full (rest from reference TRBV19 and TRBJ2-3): DGGITQSPKYLFRKEGQNVTLSCEQNLNHDAMYWYRQDPGQGLRLIYYSQIVNDFQKGDIAEGYSVSREKKESFPLTVTSAQKNPTAFYLCASSSGLLTDTQYFGPGTRLTVL.

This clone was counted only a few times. The CDR3 sequence: CASSYTHEQYF. CDR3 nucleotide sequence: TGTGCCAGCAGTTACACTCACGAGCAGTACTTC. The chain links TRBV6-6 to TRBJ2-7; the D is unclear. The CDR3 loop spans 11 amino acids. The germline V gene encodes CDR1 MNHNY and CDR2 SVGAGI (reference sequence). V lost 2 bases and J 5 bases, leaving 4 bases between the germline ends.

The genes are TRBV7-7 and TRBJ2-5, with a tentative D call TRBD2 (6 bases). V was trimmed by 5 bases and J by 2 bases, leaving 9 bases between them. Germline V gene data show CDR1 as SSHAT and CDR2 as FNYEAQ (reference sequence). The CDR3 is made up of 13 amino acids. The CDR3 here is CASSRDFQETQYF. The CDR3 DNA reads TGTGCCAGCAGCCGGGACTTTCAAGAGACCCAGTACTTC.

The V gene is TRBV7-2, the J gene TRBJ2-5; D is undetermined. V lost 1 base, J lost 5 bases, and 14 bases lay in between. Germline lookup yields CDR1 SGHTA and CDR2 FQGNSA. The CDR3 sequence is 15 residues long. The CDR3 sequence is CASSLEPRISETQYF. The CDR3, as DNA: TGTGCCAGCAGCTTAGAACCCAGGATCTCGGAGACCCAGTACTTC.

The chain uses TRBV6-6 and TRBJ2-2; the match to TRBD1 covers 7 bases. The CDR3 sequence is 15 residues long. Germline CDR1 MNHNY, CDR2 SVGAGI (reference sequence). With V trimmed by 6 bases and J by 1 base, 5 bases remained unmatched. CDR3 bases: TGTGCCAGCAGCATACAGGGGCTGAACACCGGGGAGCTGTTTTTT. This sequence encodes CASSIQGLNTGELFF.

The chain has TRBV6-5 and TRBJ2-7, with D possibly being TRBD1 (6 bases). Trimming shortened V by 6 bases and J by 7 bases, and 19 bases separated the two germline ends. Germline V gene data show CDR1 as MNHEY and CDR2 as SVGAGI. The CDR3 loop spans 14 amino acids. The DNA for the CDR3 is TGTGCCAGCAGCCGTCCCAGGGGTTCGCGAGAGCAGTACTTC. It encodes CASSRPRGSREQYF.

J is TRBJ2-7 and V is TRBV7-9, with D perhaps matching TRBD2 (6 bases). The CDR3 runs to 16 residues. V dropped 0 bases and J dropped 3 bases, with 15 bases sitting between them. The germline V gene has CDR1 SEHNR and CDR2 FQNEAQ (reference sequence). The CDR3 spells CASSLALGGTLYEQYF. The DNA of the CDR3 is TGTGCCAGCAGCTTAGCGCTCGGGGGAACTCTCTACGAGCAGTACTTC.

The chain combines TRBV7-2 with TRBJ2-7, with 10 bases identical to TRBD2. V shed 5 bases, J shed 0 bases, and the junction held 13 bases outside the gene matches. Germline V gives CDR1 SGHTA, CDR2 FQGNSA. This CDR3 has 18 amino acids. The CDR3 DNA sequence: TGTGCCAGCAGCCCACAGGCTAGCGGGGGCTTCTCCTCCTACGAGCAGTACTTC. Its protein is CASSPQASGGFSSYEQYF.

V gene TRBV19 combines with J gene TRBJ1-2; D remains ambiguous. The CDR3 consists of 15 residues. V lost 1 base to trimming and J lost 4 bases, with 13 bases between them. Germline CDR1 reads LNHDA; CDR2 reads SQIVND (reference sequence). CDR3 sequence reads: CASSIAGDLFYGYTF. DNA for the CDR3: TGTGCCAGTAGTATAGCAGGTGATCTTTTCTATGGCTACACCTTC. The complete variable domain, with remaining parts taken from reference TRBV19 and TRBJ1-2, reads DGGITQSPKYLFRKEGQNVTLSCEQNLNHDAMYWYRQDPGQGLRLIYYSQIVNDFQKGDIAEGYSVSREKKESFPLTVTSAQKNPTAFYLCASSIAGDLFYGYTFGSGTRLTVV.

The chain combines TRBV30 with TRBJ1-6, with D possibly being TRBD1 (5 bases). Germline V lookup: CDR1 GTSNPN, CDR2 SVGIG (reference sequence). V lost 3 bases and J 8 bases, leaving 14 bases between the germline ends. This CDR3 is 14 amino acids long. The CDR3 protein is CAWSASLGDSPLHF. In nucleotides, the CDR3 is TGTGCCTGGAGCGCTTCATTAGGGGATTCACCCCTCCACTTT.

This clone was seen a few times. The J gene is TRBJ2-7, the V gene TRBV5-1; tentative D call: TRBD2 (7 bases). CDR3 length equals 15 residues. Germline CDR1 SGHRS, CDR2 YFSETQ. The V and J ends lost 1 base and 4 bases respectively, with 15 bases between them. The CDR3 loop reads CASSLLGRGGYEQYF. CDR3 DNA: TGCGCCAGCAGCTTGTTGGGCAGGGGAGGGTACGAGCAGTACTTC.

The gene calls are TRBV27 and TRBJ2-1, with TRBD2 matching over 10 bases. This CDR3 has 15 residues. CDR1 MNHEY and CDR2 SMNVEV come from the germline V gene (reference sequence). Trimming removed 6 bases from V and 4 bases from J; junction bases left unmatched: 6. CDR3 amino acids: CASSPLAGSYNEQFF. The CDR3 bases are TGTGCCAGCAGCCCACTAGCGGGGAGTTACAATGAGCAGTTCTTC.

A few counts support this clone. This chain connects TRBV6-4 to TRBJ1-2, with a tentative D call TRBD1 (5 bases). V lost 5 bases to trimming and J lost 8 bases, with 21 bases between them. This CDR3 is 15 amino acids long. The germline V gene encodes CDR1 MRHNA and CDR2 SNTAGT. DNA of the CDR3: TGTGCCAGCAGTCCCGGGGCGGGATTCCCCCGAGGCTACACCTTC. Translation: CASSPGAGFPRGYTF.

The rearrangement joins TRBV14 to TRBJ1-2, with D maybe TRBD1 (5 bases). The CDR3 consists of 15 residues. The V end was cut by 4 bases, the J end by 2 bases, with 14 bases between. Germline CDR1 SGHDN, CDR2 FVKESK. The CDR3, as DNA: TGTGCCAGCAGCCGGGGGGGGACCGCAAACTATGGCTACACCTTC. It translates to CASSRGGTANYGYTF.

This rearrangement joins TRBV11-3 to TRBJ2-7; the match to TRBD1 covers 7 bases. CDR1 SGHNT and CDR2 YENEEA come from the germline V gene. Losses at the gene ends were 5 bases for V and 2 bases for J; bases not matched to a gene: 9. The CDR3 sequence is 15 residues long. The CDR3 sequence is CASSLASGGAYEQYF. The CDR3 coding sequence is TGTGCCAGCAGCCTTGCATCAGGGGGAGCCTACGAGCAGTACTTC. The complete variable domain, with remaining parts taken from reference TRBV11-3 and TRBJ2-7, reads EAGVVQSPRYKIIEKKQPVAFWCNPISGHNTLYWYLQNLGQGPELLIRYENEEAVDDSQLPKDRFSAERLKGVDSTLKIQPAELGDSAVYLCASSLASGGAYEQYFGPGTRLTVT.

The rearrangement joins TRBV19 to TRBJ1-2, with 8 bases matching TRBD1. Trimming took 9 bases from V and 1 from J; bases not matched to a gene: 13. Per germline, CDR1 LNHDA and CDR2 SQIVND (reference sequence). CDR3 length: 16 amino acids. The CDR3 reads CARGDYTGGFNYGYTF. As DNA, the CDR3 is TGTGCCAGAGGGGATTATACAGGGGGATTTAACTATGGCTACACCTTC. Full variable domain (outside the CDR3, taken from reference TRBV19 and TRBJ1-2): DGGITQSPKYLFRKEGQNVTLSCEQNLNHDAMYWYRQDPGQGLRLIYYSQIVNDFQKGDIAEGYSVSREKKESFPLTVTSAQKNPTAFYLCARGDYTGGFNYGYTFGSGTRLTVV.

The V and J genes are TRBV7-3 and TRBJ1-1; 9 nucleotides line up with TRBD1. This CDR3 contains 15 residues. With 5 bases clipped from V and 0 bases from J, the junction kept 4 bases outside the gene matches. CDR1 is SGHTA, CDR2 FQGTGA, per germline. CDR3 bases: TGTGCCAGCAGCGGGACAGGGACTATGAACACTGAAGCTTTCTTT. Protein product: CASSGTGTMNTEAFF.

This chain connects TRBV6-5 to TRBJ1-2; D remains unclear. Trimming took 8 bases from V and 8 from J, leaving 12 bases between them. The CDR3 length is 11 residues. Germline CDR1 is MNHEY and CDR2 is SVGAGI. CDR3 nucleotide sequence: TGTGCCAGCGGGGTTTCGGGGGGCTACACCTTC. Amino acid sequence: CASGVSGGYTF.

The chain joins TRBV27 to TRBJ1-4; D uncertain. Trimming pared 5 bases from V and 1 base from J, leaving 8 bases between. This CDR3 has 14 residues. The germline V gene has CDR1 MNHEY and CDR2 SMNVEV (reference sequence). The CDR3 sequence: CASSARGTNEKLFF. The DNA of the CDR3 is TGTGCCAGCAGTGCGCGGGGAACTAATGAAAAACTGTTTTTT.

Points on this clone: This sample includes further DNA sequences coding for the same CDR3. CDR3 DNA sequence: TGTGCCAGCAGTTCGAGGGGAGGGCCCTACGAGCAGTACTTC. It is translated as CASSSRGGPYEQYF. The V and J genes are TRBV27 and TRBJ2-7; TRBD2 matches 7 bases. The CDR3 contains 14 residues. Germline V gives CDR1 MNHEY, CDR2 SMNVEV (reference sequence). After removal of 4 bases from V and 2 bases from J, the junction contained 5 bases not matched to a gene.